Listed here are 26 T cell receptor beta chains from one sample, sequenced in a study of blood T cell repertoires in COVID-19 (dated by TCRdb to 2018 to 2021). Libraries were constructed by the immunoSEQ multiplex PCR assay. Not all clones reach the TCRdb copy of this immuneACCESS table, which keeps in-frame sequences only. Checked studies attribute under half of the gap to unresolved V genes and leave the rest unexplained. This sample lists about 78,000 clones; about 89% were detected once. The top ten hold 1.5% to 2.5% of the sample. The sequenced material came from peripheral blood. These TCRs come from a woman in her fifties or sixties with acute or convalescent COVID-19.

The chain uses TRBV19 and TRBJ1-4; D call uncertain. CDR1 is LNHDA and CDR2 is SQIVND in the germline V gene (reference sequence). The ends were cut back, 5 bases at V and 0 bases at J, with 10 bases in the middle. The CDR3 runs 15 residues. CDR3 residues: CASSAEQATNEKLFF. The CDR3 DNA follows: TGTGCCAGTAGTGCCGAACAAGCAACTAATGAAAAACTGTTTTTT.

This clone was detected once. The V gene is TRBV19, the J gene TRBJ1-4; the D gene is possibly TRBD1 (6 bases). Between the trimmed V and J ends, which lost 6 bases and 7 bases, there was a span of 18 bases. The CDR3 contains 15 residues. The germline gives CDR1 LNHDA, CDR2 SQIVND (reference sequence). CDR3 coding DNA: TGTGCCAGTAGGAGGGTAGGGGGAGCCGGTGAAAAACTGTTTTTT. This codes for CASRRVGGAGEKLFF.

The J gene is TRBJ1-6, the V gene TRBV9; 7 nucleotides agree with TRBD1. With 3 bases clipped from V and 0 bases from J, the junction kept 9 bases outside the gene matches. There are 18 residues in the CDR3. Germline CDR1 reads SGDLS; CDR2 reads YYNGEE. CDR3 DNA sequence: TGTGCCAGCAGCGGAGGGGGCAGGGAAAGCTCCTATAATTCACCCCTCCACTTT. This gives the protein CASSGGGRESSYNSPLHF. The entire variable domain, with the rest obtained from reference TRBV9 and TRBJ1-6, is as follows: DSGVTQTPKHLITATGQRVTLRCSPRSGDLSVYWYQQSLDQGLQFLIQYYNGEERAKGNILERFSAQQFPDLHSELNLSSLELGDSALYFCASSGGGRESSYNSPLHFGNGTRLTVT.

The rearrangement uses TRBV28 and TRBJ2-3, with 10 bases matching TRBD2. Germline lookup yields CDR1 MDHEN and CDR2 SYDVKM. V lost 5 bases and J lost 0; bases outside the gene matches: 5. The CDR3 contains 16 residues. CDR3 DNA sequence: TGTGCCAGCAGTCCCCCGACTAGCGGGAGCACAGATACGCAGTATTTT. Protein sequence: CASSPPTSGSTDTQYF.

Concerning this clone itself: This sample also contains other DNA sequences that code for the same CDR3. The V gene is TRBV13, the J gene TRBJ1-6; D gene ambiguous. The CDR3 covers 16 residues. Trimming took off 5 bases at V and 7 bases at J, with 18 bases between the two ends. Germline CDR1 PRHDT, CDR2 FYEKMQ (reference sequence). CDR3 loop: CASSPQMEGLNSPLHF. DNA of the CDR3: TGTGCCAGCAGCCCCCAAATGGAAGGACTCAATTCACCCCTCCACTTT.

The chain couples TRBV20-1 to TRBJ1-2; D gene ambiguous. CDR1 is DFQATT and CDR2 is SNEGSKA in the germline V gene (reference sequence). The V gene lost 3 bases and the J gene lost 5 bases, with 7 bases spanning the gap. The CDR3 covers 11 residues. The DNA for the CDR3 is TGCAGTGCTAGGCCCGGGTATGGCTACACCTTC. This translates into CSARPGYGYTF.

This sequence joins TRBV7-9 and TRBJ2-1; 9 bases map to TRBD2. The CDR3 extends over 16 amino acids. Trimming removed 5 bases from V and 0 bases from J; junction bases left unmatched: 5. Per germline, CDR1 SEHNR and CDR2 FQNEAQ (reference sequence). CDR3 sequence (DNA): TGTGCCAGCAGCCCCTCAGCGGGGGGCTCCTACAATGAGCAGTTCTTC. Translated, it gives CASSPSAGGSYNEQFF.

V is TRBV6-1 and J is TRBJ2-3; the match to TRBD1 covers 9 bases. The V and J ends lost 1 base and 4 bases, in that order; junction bases with no gene match: 9. The CDR3 has 17 residues. Per germline, CDR1 MNHNS and CDR2 SASEGT. The CDR3 spells CASSEDQQGAPADTQYF. The CDR3 coding sequence is TGTGCCAGCAGTGAAGATCAACAGGGGGCGCCGGCAGATACGCAGTATTTT.

This chain connects TRBV5-4 to TRBJ2-3; the match to TRBD2 covers 9 bases. Germline CDR1 reads SGHNT; CDR2 reads YYREEE (reference sequence). Unmatched junction bases numbered 5, after V lost 3 bases and J lost 6 bases. The CDR3 covers 14 residues. The CDR3 loop is CASSSLAGGDTQYF. The CDR3 nucleotides are TGTGCCAGCAGCTCACTGGCGGGGGGGGATACGCAGTATTTT.

This clone was observed a handful of times. This chain joins TRBV28 and TRBJ1-6; D call uncertain. This CDR3 is built from 12 residues. The germline V gene has CDR1 MDHEN and CDR2 SYDVKM. The germline V and J ends were trimmed by 3 bases and 10 bases, with 7 bases remaining between them. CDR3 nucleotides: TGTGCCAGCAGTTTCCGGGGATCACCCCTCCACTTT. Translated: CASSFRGSPLHF.

The chain carries TRBV7-2 and TRBJ2-3; no clear D gene. Deletions cut 1 base from V and 4 bases from J, with 6 bases between. Germline-derived CDR1 and CDR2 are SGHTA and FQGNSA. The CDR3 sequence is 13 residues long. The CDR3 is CASSLDRADTQYF. CDR3 bases: TGTGCCAGCAGCTTAGATCGGGCAGATACGCAGTATTTT.

The chain carries TRBV5-6 and TRBJ2-4, with TRBD1 identical over 7 bases. The CDR3 is made up of 14 amino acids. The germline V gene has CDR1 SGHDT and CDR2 YYEEEE. The junction had 7 bases not matched to a gene; V was cut back by 6 bases and J by 4 bases. For the CDR3, the DNA is TGTGCCAGCACTCCCGGACAGGCGAAAAACATTCAGTACTTC. As protein: CASTPGQAKNIQYF.

The J gene is TRBJ2-1, the V gene TRBV24-1; the match to TRBD1 covers 7 bases. The CDR3 is 15 residues long. In germline, CDR1 is KGHDR, CDR2 SFDVKD. With V trimmed by 0 bases and J by 5 bases, 3 bases remained unmatched. The CDR3 DNA follows: TGTGCCACCAGTGATTTGCCCGACAGGGACAATGAGCAGTTCTTC. This translates into CATSDLPDRDNEQFF.

The gene calls are TRBV5-1 and TRBJ1-6; 9 bases fit TRBD1. The CDR3 covers 17 residues. CDR1 and CDR2 (germline): SGHRS, YFSETQ. After removal of 2 bases from V and 4 bases from J, the junction contained 7 bases not matched to a gene. The CDR3 protein is CASSFPGTGRYNSPLHF. The CDR3 coding sequence is TGCGCCAGCAGCTTTCCTGGGACAGGGAGATATAATTCACCCCTCCACTTT.

The rearrangement uses TRBV7-2 and TRBJ2-7, with 9 positions matching TRBD1. V dropped 5 bases and J dropped 6; count of bases not matched to a gene: 8. Germline V CDR1 and CDR2: SGHTA, FQGNSA. The CDR3 consists of 14 residues. CDR3 loop: CASSPTGGLLEQYF. In DNA form, the CDR3 reads TGTGCCAGCAGCCCGACAGGGGGACTGCTCGAGCAGTACTTC.

This clone was seen a single time. The V call is TRBV6-6, the J call TRBJ2-3, with D possibly matching TRBD1 (6 bases). Trimming cost V 7 bases and J 10 bases, with 21 bases left between them. The V gene's germline CDR1 is MNHNY and CDR2 SVGAGI (reference sequence). This CDR3 comprises 14 residues. CDR3 loop: CASKRRDTGQAQYF. The CDR3 nucleotides are TGTGCCAGCAAACGCCGGGACACCGGTCAGGCGCAGTATTTT.

This chain connects TRBV15 to TRBJ1-5; possible D gene TRBD1, 5 bases. CDR3 size: 13 residues. The germline V gene encodes CDR1 LNHNV and CDR2 YYDKDF (reference sequence). V was cut by 0 bases and J by 6 bases, with 6 bases left in between. This chain's CDR3 is CATSRDRGQPQHF. CDR3 bases: TGTGCCACCAGCAGAGATAGGGGTCAGCCCCAGCATTTT.

V and J are TRBV28 and TRBJ1-1; no definite D call. CDR3 length equals 11 residues. Germline V gene lookup returns CDR1 MDHEN and CDR2 SYDVKM. Trimming removed 10 bases at V and 1 base at J, with 7 bases between. CDR3 DNA sequence: TGTGCCACCGAACAGAACACTGAAGCTTTCTTT. It yields the protein CATEQNTEAFF. The full variable domain, completed using reference TRBV28 and TRBJ1-1, is DVKVTQSSRYLVKRTGEKVFLECVQDMDHENMFWYRQDPGLGLRLIYFSYDVKMKEKGDIPEGYSVSREKKERFSLILESASTNQTSMYLCATEQNTEAFFGQGTRLTVV.

The chain links TRBV7-9 to TRBJ2-3; maybe TRBD1 (6 bases). Germline CDR1 SEHNR, CDR2 FQNEAQ (reference sequence). This CDR3 comprises 14 residues. The V gene lost 6 bases and the J gene lost 3 bases, with 13 bases spanning the gap. Here the CDR3 reads CASRRRGGTDTQYF. Written as DNA, the CDR3 is TGTGCCAGCAGGCGCAGGGGTGGGACAGATACGCAGTATTTT.

This clone appeared once. This sequence joins TRBV10-3 and TRBJ1-1, with D maybe TRBD1 (5 bases). V dropped 4 bases and J dropped 7 bases, with 13 bases sitting between them. This CDR3 has 13 residues. Per the germline V gene, CDR1 is ENHRY and CDR2 is SYGVKD. This CDR3 is CAISGGGASEAFF. CDR3 coding DNA: TGTGCCATCAGTGGGGGTGGGGCGAGTGAAGCTTTCTTT.

The rearrangement uses TRBV11-2 and TRBJ2-3, with a possible D match to TRBD1 (6 bases). With 5 bases removed from V and 0 bases from J, the gap between germline ends came to 15 bases. This CDR3 has 16 amino acids. The germline CDR1 and CDR2 sequences are SGHAT and FQNNGV. CDR3 bases: TGTGCCAGCAGCCGCCGGACAGACGCAAGCACAGATACGCAGTATTTT. Protein product: CASSRRTDASTDTQYF.

V gene TRBV9 combines with J gene TRBJ2-5; the match to TRBD2 covers 10 bases. Germline V gives CDR1 SGDLS, CDR2 YYNGEE. The CDR3 length is 15 residues. The V segment lost 0 bases and the J segment 5 bases; nucleotides outside the gene matches: 4. CDR3 DNA: TGTGCCAGCAGCGTAGTAGCGGGAGGATACGAGACCCAGTACTTC. Translated: CASSVVAGGYETQYF.

The chain employs TRBV28 and TRBJ2-3, with a possible D match to TRBD1 (5 bases). The germline V gene encodes CDR1 MDHEN and CDR2 SYDVKM. V was clipped by 5 bases and J by 2 bases, with 8 bases between them. The CDR3 extends over 13 amino acids. The CDR3 loop reads CASSPRDTDTQYF. The DNA for the CDR3 is TGTGCCAGCAGTCCCAGGGACACAGATACGCAGTATTTT.

The rearrangement uses TRBV21-1 and TRBJ2-7; the table's D call TRBD1 went unverified against the DNA. TRBV21-1 is recorded as a pseudogene. The CDR3 sequence is 15 residues long. This CDR3 reads CASSKFPQTTYEQYF. For the CDR3, the DNA is TGTGCCAGCAGCAAATTTCCCCAGACAACCTACGAGCAGTACTTC.

The chain combines TRBV30 with TRBJ2-3; tentatively, D is TRBD1 (5 bases). Germline V lookup: CDR1 GTSNPN, CDR2 SVGIG (reference sequence). Trimming removed 3 bases from V and 2 bases from J, with 15 bases in between. CDR3 length: 15 residues. This CDR3 reads CAWSHRMGPTDTQYF. DNA for the CDR3: TGTGCCTGGAGCCATCGGATGGGGCCCACAGATACGCAGTATTTT.

The chain carries TRBV24-1 and TRBJ2-7; 7 bases align to TRBD1. CDR3 length: 13 amino acids. V shed 3 bases and J 5 bases; nucleotides not matched to a gene: 3. CDR1 is KGHDR and CDR2 is SFDVKD in the germline V gene. The CDR3: CATSDDRVNEQYF. The CDR3 nucleotides read TGTGCCACCAGTGATGACAGGGTAAACGAGCAGTACTTC.